Given below is one T cell receptor beta chain in context. These data come from a study of blood T cell repertoires in COVID-19. Assay: immunoSEQ multiplex PCR; the TCRdb copy retains only in-frame clones and omits some. The table lists fewer than 60,000 clones, more than 70% of them singletons. The CDR3 extends over 15 amino acids. The trim removed 2 bases at V and 3 bases at J, leaving 3 bases unmatched. CDR1 is KGHSH, CDR2 LQKENI, per germline. Material for sequencing was peripheral blood. The receptor's source is a man aged 60 to 69 with acute or convalescent COVID-19. The chain is built from TRBV18 and TRBJ1-2; 10 bases agree with TRBD1. The CDR3 DNA sequence: TGTGCCAGCTCACCAGGACAGGGGGAATACTATGGCTACACCTTC. Translation gives CASSPGQGEYYGYTF.